Included here is one T cell receptor beta chain sequence, with context. The data originate from a study of blood T cell repertoires in COVID-19. Study in general: Nucleic acid was either cDNA or gDNA, and it came from T cells, B-cell-depleted T cells, or PBMCs.

Source study methods: Reference gene primers were amplified, and this amplification served to estimate nucleated cell counts. This table comes from immunoSEQ multiplex PCR, and its TCRdb copy is limited to in-frame clones, with some not included. The V and J calls and clone size come from that table; D and trimming were worked out from the DNA. Of around 63,000 clones listed, about nine tenths were seen once; the top ten hold roughly 1.4%. The CDR3 has 12 residues. V gave up 5 bases and J gave up 4 bases, with 11 bases separating them. In germline, CDR1 is GTSNPN, CDR2 SVGIG (reference sequence). This rearrangement joins TRBV30 to TRBJ1-2; D call uncertain. The specimen was peripheral blood. The sequence derives from a woman older than 75 with acute or convalescent COVID-19. CDR3 amino acids: CAWRSPRYGYTF. CDR3 DNA: TGTGCCTGGCGGTCACCGCGCTATGGCTACACCTTC.